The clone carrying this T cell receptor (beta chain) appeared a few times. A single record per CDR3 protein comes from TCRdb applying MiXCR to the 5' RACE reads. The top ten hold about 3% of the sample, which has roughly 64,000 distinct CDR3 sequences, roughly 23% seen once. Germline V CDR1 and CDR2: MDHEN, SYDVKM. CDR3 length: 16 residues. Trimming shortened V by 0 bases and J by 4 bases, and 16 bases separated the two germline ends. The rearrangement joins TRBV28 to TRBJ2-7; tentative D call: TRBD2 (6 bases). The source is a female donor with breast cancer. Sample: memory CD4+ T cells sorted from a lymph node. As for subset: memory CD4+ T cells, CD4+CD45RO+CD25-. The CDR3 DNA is TGTGCCAGCAGTTTATGGTCGGGAGCGTCCAGGTACGAGCAGTACTTC. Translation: CASSLWSGASRYEQYF.